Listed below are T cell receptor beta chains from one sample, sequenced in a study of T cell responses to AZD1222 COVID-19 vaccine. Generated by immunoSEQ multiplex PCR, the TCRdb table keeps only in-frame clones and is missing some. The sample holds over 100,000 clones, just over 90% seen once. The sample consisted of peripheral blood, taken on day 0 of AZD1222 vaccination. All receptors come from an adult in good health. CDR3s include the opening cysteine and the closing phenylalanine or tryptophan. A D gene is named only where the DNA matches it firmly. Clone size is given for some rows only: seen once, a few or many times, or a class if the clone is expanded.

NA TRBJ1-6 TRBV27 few TGTGCCAGCAGTTTATGGCCCTTGGGTTCACCCCTCCACTTT CASSLWPLGSPLHF
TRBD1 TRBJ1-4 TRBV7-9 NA TGTGCCAGCAGCTTAGCGCTCCAGGGGGCTGGAGAAAAACTGTTTTTT CASSLALQGAGEKLFF
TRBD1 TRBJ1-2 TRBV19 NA TGTGCCAGTGCGGGGGACAGGGCTAACTATGGCTACACCTTC CASAGDRANYGYTF
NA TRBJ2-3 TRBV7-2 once TGTGCCAGCAGCGTATTTGACACGGCAGGAGATACGCAGTATTTT CASSVFDTAGDTQYF
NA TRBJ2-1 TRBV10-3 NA TGTGCCACCAGTTCGGGTCAGACGGGCAATGAGCAGTTCTTC CATSSGQTGNEQFF
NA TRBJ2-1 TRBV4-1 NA TGCGCCAGCAGCCAAGGGACTATCTCGAACAATGAGCAGTTCTTC CASSQGTISNNEQFF
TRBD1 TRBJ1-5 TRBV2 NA TGTGCCAGCAGTGTGGACAGGGGGACGAATCAGCCCCAGCATTTT CASSVDRGTNQPQHF
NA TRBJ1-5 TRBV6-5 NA TGTGCCAGCAGTTACTCGTATACCAGCAATCAGCCCCAGCATTTT CASSYSYTSNQPQHF
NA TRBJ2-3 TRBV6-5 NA TGTGCCAGCAGTTCGCGGGACGGATCACCCACAGATACGCAGTATTTT CASSSRDGSPTDTQYF
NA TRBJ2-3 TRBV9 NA TGTGCCAGCAGAGACGGCTACACAGATACGCAGTATTTT CASRDGYTDTQYF
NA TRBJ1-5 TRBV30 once TGTGCCTGGAATAAGGGGACAACCTATCAGCCCCAGCATTTT CAWNKGTTYQPQHF
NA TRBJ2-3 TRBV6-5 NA TGTGCCAGCAGTATGAGTTCAGATACGCAGTATTTT CASSMSSDTQYF
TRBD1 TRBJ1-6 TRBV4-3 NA TGCGCCAGCAGCCAAGAGACAGGGCGGAATTCACCCCTCCACTTT CASSQETGRNSPLHF
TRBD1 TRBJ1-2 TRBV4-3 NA TGCGCCAGCAGCCGAGAGGGACAGGGGGCGTTAAGTGGCTACACCTTC CASSREGQGALSGYTF
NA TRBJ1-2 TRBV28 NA TGTGCCAGCAGTTCTCAATCCTGGTACACCTTC CASSSQSWYTF
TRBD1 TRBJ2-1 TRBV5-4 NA TGTGCCAGCAGCGCACCGACAGGGCTTGGTGAGCAGTTCTTC CASSAPTGLGEQFF
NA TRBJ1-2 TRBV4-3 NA TGCGCCAGCAGCCCCCTCGGCTACACCTTC CASSPLGYTF
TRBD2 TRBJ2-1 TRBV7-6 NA TGTGCCAGCAGCACCGGCGGGGGTCCCTACAATGAGCAGTTCTTC CASSTGGGPYNEQFF
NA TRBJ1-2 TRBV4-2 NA TGTGCCAGCAGCCAAGGCGTCGGTGCAGGAGGACCTTATGGCTACACCTTC CASSQGVGAGGPYGYTF
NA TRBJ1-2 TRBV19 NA TGTGCCAGTAGTATAGCAGTATCTGGGGATGGCTACACCTTC CASSIAVSGDGYTF
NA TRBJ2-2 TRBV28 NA TGTGCCAGCAGTCACGTCGTCACCGGGGAGCTGTTTTTT CASSHVVTGELFF
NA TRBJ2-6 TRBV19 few TGTGCCAGTAGTATACCCCCGGGAAGGGATTCTGGGGCCAACGTCCTGACTTTC CASSIPPGRDSGANVLTF
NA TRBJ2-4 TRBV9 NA TGTGCCAGCAGCCCGACAGGCGGGGAAAACATTCAGTACTTC CASSPTGGENIQYF
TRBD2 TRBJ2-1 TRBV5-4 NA TGTGCCAGCAGCGGCCCAGGCGGGGGACTCTACAATGAGCAGTTCTTC CASSGPGGGLYNEQFF
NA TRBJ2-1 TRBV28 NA TGTGCCAGCACCCTGGGGAGAAGGGGGTACAATGAGCAGTTCTTC CASTLGRRGYNEQFF
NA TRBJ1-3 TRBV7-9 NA TGTGCCAGCAGCTTATTCTCGGGATCTGGAAACACCATATATTTT CASSLFSGSGNTIYF
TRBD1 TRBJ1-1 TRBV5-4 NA TGTGCCAGCGCACGGGGAGACAGGGGGTACACTGAAGCTTTCTTT CASARGDRGYTEAFF
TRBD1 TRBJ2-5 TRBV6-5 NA TGTGCCAGCAGTTATACAGGGGGTAGAGAGACCCAGTACTTC CASSYTGGRETQYF
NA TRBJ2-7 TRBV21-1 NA TGTGCCAGCAGCAAAGGGAGCAGGGGGGCTCCTATTCGGTACGAGCAGTACTTC CASSKGSRGAPIRYEQYF
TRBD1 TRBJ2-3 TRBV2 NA TGTGCCAGCAGTCAGATCCCTGGACAGGGCAGGACAGATACGCAGTATTTT CASSQIPGQGRTDTQYF
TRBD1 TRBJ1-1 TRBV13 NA TGTGCCAGCAGCCTTAGACAGGGATCGTGGGGAACTGAAGCTTTCTTT CASSLRQGSWGTEAFF
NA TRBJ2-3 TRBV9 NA TGTGCCAGCAGCGTAGTCGGCCAGTCGGATACGCAGTATTTT CASSVVGQSDTQYF
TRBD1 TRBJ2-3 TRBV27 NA TGTGCCAGCAGACTAGGGGGCACGGATACGCAGTATTTT CASRLGGTDTQYF
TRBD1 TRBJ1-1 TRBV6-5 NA TGTGCCAGTGGCCAGGGGGCAGGAGGTACTGAAGCTTTCTTT CASGQGAGGTEAFF
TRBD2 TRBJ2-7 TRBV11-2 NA TGTGCCAGCAGCTCCCCGGGGGGGCAGATGACGAGAGAGCAGTACTTC CASSSPGGQMTREQYF
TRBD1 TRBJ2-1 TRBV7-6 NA TGTGCCAGCAGCGCGGAACAGGGGATACCCTACAATGAGCAGTTCTTC CASSAEQGIPYNEQFF
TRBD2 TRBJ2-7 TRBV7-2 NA TGTGCCAGCAGCTTACGCGGGACTAGCAGCTCCTACGAGCAGTACTTC CASSLRGTSSSYEQYF
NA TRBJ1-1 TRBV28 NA TGTGCCAGCAGGAAGGACAGTTTGAACACTGAAGCTTTCTTT CASRKDSLNTEAFF
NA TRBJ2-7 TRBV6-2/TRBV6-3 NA TGTGCCAGCAGTACCAGGGGTGGAGAGCAGTACTTC CASSTRGGEQYF
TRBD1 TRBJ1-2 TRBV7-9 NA TGTGCCAGCAGTCGGGACAGGCTTGTTAACTATGGCTACACCTTC CASSRDRLVNYGYTF